These 25 T cell receptor beta chains originate from one sample sequenced in a study of OX40 agonist ivuxolimab in advanced cancers. The library was built by means of the immunoSEQ multiplex PCR assay. This immuneACCESS table, as held by TCRdb, lists in-frame sequences with V and J called but not all clones. Of the missing ones, under half trace to an unresolved V gene in checked studies; the others have no known cause. Recorded for this sample are over 100,000 clones; 90% of them occurred a single time. The ten largest clonotypes hold 0.85% to 1.4% of the sample. The input for sequencing was CD4+ or CD8+ T cells sorted from blood, taken in a trial of the OX40 agonist ivuxolimab. Every receptor here comes from an adult with an advanced solid tumor such as melanoma, head and neck, liver or kidney cancer.

The chain employs TRBV6-5 and TRBJ2-1; 13 bases line up with TRBD2. Losses at the gene ends were 5 bases for V and 8 bases for J; bases not matched to a gene: 3. The CDR3 spans 14 residues. Germline V gene sequence: CDR1 MNHEY, CDR2 SVGAGI. In nucleotides, the CDR3 is TGTGCCAGCAGTACTAGCGGGAGGGCCCATGAGCAGTTCTTC. Translating it yields CASSTSGRAHEQFF.

This chain links TRBV18 with TRBJ2-7; D ambiguous. Per the germline V gene, CDR1 is KGHSH and CDR2 is LQKENI. The ends were cut back, 1 base at V and 2 bases at J, with 9 bases in the middle. This CDR3 contains 14 residues. In DNA, the CDR3 is TGTGCCAGCTCACCACAGCGCGGCGCCTACGAGCAGTACTTC. It encodes CASSPQRGAYEQYF.

This clone is a singleton in its sample. This chain joins TRBV19 and TRBJ1-1, with D perhaps matching TRBD1 (5 bases). CDR1 and CDR2 from the germline V gene are LNHDA and SQIVND (reference sequence). The CDR3 has 12 amino acids. V shed 9 bases and J shed 7 bases, with 15 bases lying between them. In nucleotides, the CDR3 is TGTGCCAGGATCAGGGTTATTGATGAAGCTTTCTTT. This encodes CARIRVIDEAFF.

The chain links TRBV9 to TRBJ1-5, with D possibly matching TRBD1 (6 bases). The CDR3 consists of 16 residues. Trimming shortened V by 0 bases and J by 6 bases, and 16 bases separated the two germline ends. CDR1 and CDR2 from the germline V gene are SGDLS and YYNGEE. The CDR3 DNA sequence: TGTGCCAGCAGCGTAGAAGGGGGGGCCGGTAGTCAGCCCCAGCATTTT. Translated: CASSVEGGAGSQPQHF.

V usage is TRBV7-3 and J usage is TRBJ1-1, with D perhaps TRBD1 (5 bases). Trimming left V 5 bases short and J 3 bases short, with 13 bases between. The CDR3 is 14 residues long. Germline V lookup: CDR1 SGHTA, CDR2 FQGTGA. This CDR3 is CASSRAGIDTEAFF. CDR3 DNA sequence: TGTGCCAGCAGCCGTGCAGGGATAGACACTGAAGCTTTCTTT.

The V gene is TRBV7-3, the J gene TRBJ2-2, with a possible D match to TRBD1 (7 bases). CDR1 SGHTA and CDR2 FQGTGA come from the germline V gene. The CDR3 is 16 residues long. Trimming stripped 2 bases from V and 5 bases from J, with 15 bases between. Here the CDR3 reads CASSLQPAGGTGELFF. The CDR3 region has the DNA TGTGCCAGCAGCTTACAACCGGCAGGGGGGACCGGGGAGCTGTTTTTT. Complete variable domain (other parts from reference TRBV7-3 and TRBJ2-2): GAGVSQTPSNKVTEKGKYVELRCDPISGHTALYWYRQSLGQGPEFLIYFQGTGAADDSGLPNDRFFAVRPEGSVSTLKIQRTERGDSAVYLCASSLQPAGGTGELFFGEGSRLTVL.

The chain employs TRBV30 and TRBJ1-2; D unresolved. The CDR3 totals 11 residues. CDR1 GTSNPN and CDR2 SVGIG come from the germline V gene (reference sequence). V was shortened by 5 bases and J by 4 bases, with 8 bases between the two germline ends. For the CDR3, the DNA is TGTGCCTGGGTCCGGAGCTATGGCTACACCTTC. It yields the protein CAWVRSYGYTF.

The chain recombines TRBV30 with TRBJ1-2; D remains ambiguous. V gave up 0 bases and J gave up 4 bases, with 6 bases separating them. The CDR3 contains 12 residues. From germline, CDR1 is GTSNPN and CDR2 SVGIG (reference sequence). For the CDR3, the DNA is TGTGCCTGGAGTGTACGGGGCTATGGCTACACCTTC. Its protein product is CAWSVRGYGYTF.

The rearrangement uses TRBV4-2 and TRBJ1-2, with a possible D match to TRBD1 (6 bases). V shed 4 bases and J shed 0 bases, with 12 bases lying between them. Germline V gene data show CDR1 as LGHNA and CDR2 as YNFKEQ. This CDR3 has 15 residues. The CDR3 sequence: CASSPGQIANYGYTF. CDR3 DNA sequence: TGTGCCAGCAGCCCGGGACAAATAGCTAACTATGGCTACACCTTC.

The chain links TRBV18 to TRBJ2-7; perhaps D is TRBD1 or TRBD2 (5 bases each). The CDR3 is made up of 15 amino acids. Germline V gene lookup returns CDR1 KGHSH and CDR2 LQKENI. V was clipped by 1 base and J by 4 bases, with 14 bases between them. Written as DNA, the CDR3 is TGTGCCAGCTCACCACGAACCGGGACGCAATACGAGCAGTACTTC. Translating gives CASSPRTGTQYEQYF.

This CDR3 is CASKVSNQPQHF. The CDR3 coding sequence is TGTGCCAGCAAGGTGAGCAATCAGCCCCAGCATTTT. The J gene is TRBJ1-5, the V gene TRBV28, with no clear D. The germline V gene has CDR1 MDHEN and CDR2 SYDVKM. Trimming left V 7 bases short and J 1 base short, with 5 bases between. This CDR3 has 12 amino acids.

The CDR3 region has the DNA TGTGCCAGCAGCTTCCAGTTGAACACTGAAGCTTTCTTT. Residues: CASSFQLNTEAFF. The chain is built from TRBV11-3 and TRBJ1-1; D unclear. Trimming shortened V by 3 bases and J by 0 bases, and 5 bases separated the two germline ends. Germline CDR1 is SGHNT and CDR2 is YENEEA. The CDR3 has 13 residues. Supplemented by reference TRBV11-3 and TRBJ1-1, the full variable domain reads EAGVVQSPRYKIIEKKQPVAFWCNPISGHNTLYWYLQNLGQGPELLIRYENEEAVDDSQLPKDRFSAERLKGVDSTLKIQPAELGDSAVYLCASSFQLNTEAFFGQGTRLTVV.

The chain recombines TRBV19 with TRBJ1-6; D possibly corresponds to TRBD1 (6 bases). From germline, CDR1 is LNHDA and CDR2 SQIVND (reference sequence). This CDR3 spans 14 amino acids. Trimming took off 3 bases at V and 10 bases at J, with 13 bases between the two ends. The CDR3 region has the DNA TGTGCCAGTAGTATTTGGACAGAGGGGTCACCCCTCCACTTT. Residues: CASSIWTEGSPLHF.

This chain joins TRBV28 and TRBJ2-5; 8 bases agree with TRBD1. After removal of 6 bases from V and 4 bases from J, the junction contained 10 bases not matched to a gene. The germline gives CDR1 MDHEN, CDR2 SYDVKM. The CDR3 runs to 15 residues. Here the CDR3 reads CASREDRGQGETQYF. CDR3 bases: TGTGCCAGCAGGGAAGACAGGGGTCAGGGAGAGACCCAGTACTTC. The full variable domain, with the rest looked up from reference TRBV28 and TRBJ2-5, is DVKVTQSSRYLVKRTGEKVFLECVQDMDHENMFWYRQDPGLGLRLIYFSYDVKMKEKGDIPEGYSVSREKKERFSLILESASTNQTSMYLCASREDRGQGETQYFGPGTRLLVL.

V is TRBV14 and J is TRBJ2-2; perhaps TRBD1 as D (6 bases). Germline V gives CDR1 SGHDN, CDR2 FVKESK. The CDR3 spans 17 residues. V lost 3 bases and J 6 bases, leaving 20 bases between the germline ends. The CDR3 here is CASSHYRVFGNSGELFF. CDR3 in DNA: TGTGCCAGCAGCCATTACAGGGTCTTTGGTAATTCCGGGGAGCTGTTTTTT. Complete variable domain (other parts from reference TRBV14 and TRBJ2-2): EAGVTQFPSHSVIEKGQTVTLRCDPISGHDNLYWYRRVMGKEIKFLLHFVKESKQDESGMPNNRFLAERTGGTYSTLKVQPAELEDSGVYFCASSHYRVFGNSGELFFGEGSRLTVL.

The J gene is TRBJ1-5, the V gene TRBV28; maybe TRBD1 (5 bases). Trimming pared 7 bases from V and 7 bases from J, leaving 17 bases between. CDR1 MDHEN and CDR2 SYDVKM come from the germline V gene. The CDR3 is made up of 14 amino acids. CDR3 sequence: CASTLGAGWQPQHF. CDR3 DNA: TGTGCCAGCACCCTGGGAGCAGGGTGGCAGCCCCAGCATTTT.

The V gene is TRBV9, the J gene TRBJ2-6; tentatively, D is TRBD1 (6 bases). V was pared by 0 bases and J by 0 bases, with 13 bases between. Germline values: CDR1 SGDLS, CDR2 YYNGEE. The CDR3 runs to 18 residues. The CDR3 region has the DNA TGTGCCAGCAGCGTAGCCACACAGGGTTCCTCTGGGGCCAACGTCCTGACTTTC. Amino acids: CASSVATQGSSGANVLTF.

The V gene is TRBV28, the J gene TRBJ1-4; 7 bases are shared with TRBD1. The CDR3 sequence is 17 residues long. With V trimmed by 8 bases and J by 0 bases, 12 bases remained unmatched. Germline assignment: CDR1 MDHEN and CDR2 SYDVKM. The CDR3 region has the DNA TGTGCCAGCTTTGGCAGGGGGTCATTTACAACTAATGAAAAACTGTTTTTT. It codes for CASFGRGSFTTNEKLFF.

The chain recombines TRBV7-9 with TRBJ1-4; TRBD1 might be the D (6 bases). V lost 5 bases to trimming and J lost 5 bases, with 21 bases between them. CDR3 length: 17 amino acids. The germline V gene has CDR1 SEHNR and CDR2 FQNEAQ (reference sequence). The CDR3 coding sequence is TGTGCCAGCAGCCTGCGACAGGAAACCTGGGGAAATGAAAAACTGTTTTTT. Its protein is CASSLRQETWGNEKLFF.

CDR3 DNA sequence: TGTGCCAGCAGCCAAGAGGACAGGGGGAAGGTAGTAGAGTCAGATACGCAGTATTTT. Translation gives CASSQEDRGKVVESDTQYF. This chain links TRBV4-2 with TRBJ2-3, with 10 bases that match TRBD1. J was trimmed by 4 bases and V by 0 bases; bases with no gene match: 13. CDR1 LGHNA and CDR2 YNFKEQ come from the germline V gene. The CDR3 is 19 amino acids.

V gene TRBV7-2 combines with J gene TRBJ2-3, with 14 positions matching TRBD2. Germline V gives CDR1 SGHTA, CDR2 FQGNSA. The CDR3 spans 19 residues. The junction had 6 bases not matched to a gene; V was cut back by 0 bases and J by 1 base. CDR3 protein: CASSLASPGLAGGTDTQYF. CDR3 coding DNA: TGTGCCAGCAGCTTAGCTTCCCCGGGACTAGCGGGAGGCACAGATACGCAGTATTTT.

For this clone: One end of the junction does not line up with germline, which may come from a read error. The rearrangement uses TRBV2 and TRBJ2-3, with a weak D call TRBD1 (6 bases). CDR3 size: 12 residues. The germline CDR1 and CDR2 sequences are SNHLY and FYNNEI. The CDR3 region is CASSEGGGTQYF. CDR3 nucleotide sequence: TGTGCCAGCAGCGAAGGGGGTGGCACGCAGTATTTT.

The V gene is TRBV2, the J gene TRBJ2-5; perhaps TRBD1 as D (5 bases). The CDR3 loop spans 13 amino acids. The germline V and J ends were trimmed by 7 bases and 3 bases, with 12 bases remaining between them. Germline-derived CDR1 and CDR2 are SNHLY and FYNNEI. The CDR3 loop is CASKEQVEETQYF. The CDR3 DNA sequence: TGTGCCAGCAAGGAACAGGTCGAAGAGACCCAGTACTTC.

The chain couples TRBV28 to TRBJ1-2, with 10 positions matching TRBD1. This CDR3 is built from 15 residues. Germline CDR1 and CDR2: MDHEN and SYDVKM. Trimming removed 5 bases from V and 11 bases from J; junction bases left unmatched: 14. This CDR3 reads CASSRPGTGAFRYTF. The DNA of the CDR3 is TGTGCCAGCAGTAGACCCGGGACAGGGGCGTTTCGGTACACCTTC.

Only one count was recorded for this clone. This chain connects TRBV11-2 to TRBJ2-7, with D possibly matching TRBD2 (5 bases). V was clipped by 3 bases and J by 5 bases, with 17 bases between them. The CDR3 sequence is 15 residues long. Germline CDR1 is SGHAT and CDR2 is FQNNGV. The CDR3 DNA follows: TGTGCCAGCAGCTTCATTCCTATGGGAGTGGACGAGCAGTACTTC. Protein sequence: CASSFIPMGVDEQYF.